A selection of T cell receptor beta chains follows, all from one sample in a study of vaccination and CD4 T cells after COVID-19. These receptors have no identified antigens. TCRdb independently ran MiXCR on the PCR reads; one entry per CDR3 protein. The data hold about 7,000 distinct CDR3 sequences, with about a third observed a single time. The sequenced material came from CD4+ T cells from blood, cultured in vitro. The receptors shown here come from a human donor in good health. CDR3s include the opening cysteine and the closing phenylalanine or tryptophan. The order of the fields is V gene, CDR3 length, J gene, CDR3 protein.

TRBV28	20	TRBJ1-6	CASRAGGMDTRSSYNSPLHF
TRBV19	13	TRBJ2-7	CASRRTGDYEQYF
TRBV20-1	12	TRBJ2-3	CSARMDTDTQYF
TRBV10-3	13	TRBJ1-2	CAITHRVKDGYTF
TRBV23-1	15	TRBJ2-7	CASSQGLQGAYEQYF
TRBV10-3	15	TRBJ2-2	CAISTMGRVTGELFF
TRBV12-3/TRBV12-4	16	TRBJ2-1	CASSKTGARSHNEQFF
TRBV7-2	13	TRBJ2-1	CASSLIGNNEQFF
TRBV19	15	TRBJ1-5	CASTPWGVLNQPQHF
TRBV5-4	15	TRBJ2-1	CASSRTGGAHNEQFF
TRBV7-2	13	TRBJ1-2	CASALGGQVGYTF
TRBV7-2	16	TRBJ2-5	CASSLRGGQGGETQYF
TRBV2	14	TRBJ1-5	CASKRDSSNQPQHF
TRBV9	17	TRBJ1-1	CASSVEGLDRQRTEAFF
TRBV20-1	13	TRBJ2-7	CSAIASGWGEQYF
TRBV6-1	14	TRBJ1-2	CASSDQGKGYGYTF
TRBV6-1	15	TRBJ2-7	CASSPGANLRGEQYF
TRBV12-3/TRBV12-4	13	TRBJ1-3	CASILGTGNTIYF
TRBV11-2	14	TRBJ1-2	CASSLQTGVYGYTF
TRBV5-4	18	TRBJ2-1	CAARKGLAGAGSYNEQFF
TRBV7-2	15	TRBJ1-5	CASSLVSGGGQPQHF
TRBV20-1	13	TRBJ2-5	CSAQGLAGETQYF
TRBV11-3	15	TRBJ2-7	CASSLDPAGTYEQYF
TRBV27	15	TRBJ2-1	CASSLGRTFGNEQFF
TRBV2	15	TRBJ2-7	CASSVMRTATYEQYF
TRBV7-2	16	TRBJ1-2	CASSLATRDRGKGYTF
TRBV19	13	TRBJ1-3	CASSTSHGDTIYF
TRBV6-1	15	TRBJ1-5	CASRDRQGMNQPQHF
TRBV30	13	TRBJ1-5	CAWSTGFSQPQHF
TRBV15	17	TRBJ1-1	CATSRERAGGRFTEAFF
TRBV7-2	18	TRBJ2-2	CASTTGTSGGAGTGELFF
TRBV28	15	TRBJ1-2	CASSPRQIRPAGYTF
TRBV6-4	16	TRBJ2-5	CASSETFGPLQETQYF
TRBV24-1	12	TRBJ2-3	CATSDLADTQYF
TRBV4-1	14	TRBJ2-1	CASSLGLALNEQFF
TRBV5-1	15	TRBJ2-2	CASSLDGRGIGELFF
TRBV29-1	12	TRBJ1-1	CSGRTVNTEAFF
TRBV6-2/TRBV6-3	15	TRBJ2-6	CASSLGQSGANVLTF
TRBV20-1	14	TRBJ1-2	CSARDSKKTYGYTF
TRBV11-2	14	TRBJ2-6	CASSPRSGANVLTF
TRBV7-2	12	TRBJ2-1	CASSFSGDEQFF
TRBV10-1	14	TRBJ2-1	CASSDSGGYNEQFF
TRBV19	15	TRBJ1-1	CASSIRNGEYTEAFF
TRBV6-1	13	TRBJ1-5	CASSPLAGQPQHF
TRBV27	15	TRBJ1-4	CASTPRGGDGEKLFF
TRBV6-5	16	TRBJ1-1	CASSLKTGTGNTEAFF
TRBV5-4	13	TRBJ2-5	CASSTRVKETQYF
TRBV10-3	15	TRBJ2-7	CAISELDRGSYEQYF
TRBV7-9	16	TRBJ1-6	CASSLSAGIGNSPLHF
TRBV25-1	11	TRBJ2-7	CASSDYYEQYF
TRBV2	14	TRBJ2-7	CASSEQLTSYEQYF
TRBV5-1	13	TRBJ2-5	CASSLAFQETQYF